This entry lists 2 T cell receptor beta chains sequenced from one sample in a study of blood T cells in healthy people across ages. The authors ran a second PCR of about 6 to 11 cycles using a sample-barcoded 5' primer and a J-beta primer mix. TCRdb analysed the 5' RACE reads with MiXCR anew, one entry per CDR3 protein. Found here are roughly 800,000 distinct CDR3 sequences, approximately 25% of them singletons; the top ten hold 9.4%. In addition, the sample was reused for a study of T cells of mothers and their children.

Specimen: blood. All receptors derive from a boy younger than 18 in good health.

This clonotype was seen more than once but under ten times. An end of the junction does not agree with germline; a read error may underlie this. The genes are TRBV15 and TRBJ2-3; D is unclear. CDR3 length: 13 amino acids. Germline V gene lookup returns CDR1 LNHNV and CDR2 YYDKDF (reference sequence). The CDR3 bases are TGCGCCACCAGCAGAGATCCCGGAGATACGCAGTATTTT. As protein: CATSRDPGDTQYF.

This clonotype turned up a few times. This chain links TRBV9 with TRBJ2-7; weak D call: TRBD2 (6 bases). Germline loops: CDR1 SGDLS, CDR2 YYNGEE. CDR3 length: 13 residues. The ends were cut back, 5 bases at V and 1 base at J, with 10 bases in the middle. Here the CDR3 reads CASRGTRSYEQYF. As DNA, the CDR3 is TGTGCCAGCAGGGGGACTCGGTCCTACGAGCAGTACTTC.